This TCR beta chain was documented in a study of cytomegalovirus exposure and HLA in healthy donors. Trimming pared 3 bases from V and 9 bases from J, leaving 9 bases between. This CDR3 has 11 residues. Germline lookup yields CDR1 DFQATT and CDR2 SNEGSKA (reference sequence). With respect to this clone: Its antigen remains unidentified.

Primers included in the PCR were 60 Vbeta and 13 Jbeta primers. Assay: immunoSEQ multiplex PCR; the TCRdb copy retains only in-frame clones and omits some. The sample table sets out under 90,000 clones. Study results and limitations: Donor immune exposure was known only as CMV serostatus. A prior analysis recorded that most TCR beta V segments were productive about 87% or about 30% of the time. Overall, roughly 150 TCR beta chains were annotated as cytomegalovirus-associated. A later analysis found most CMV-associated TCR beta chains apparently HLA-restricted.

Sequenced sample: PBMCs. The rearrangement links TRBV20-1 to TRBJ2-1; a possible D gene is TRBD2 (5 bases). This clonotype was sampled from a man over 45 in good health and CMV-seropositive. The CDR3 loop is CSASGVVEQFF. The DNA for the CDR3 is TGCAGTGCTAGCGGGGTAGTTGAGCAGTTCTTC.